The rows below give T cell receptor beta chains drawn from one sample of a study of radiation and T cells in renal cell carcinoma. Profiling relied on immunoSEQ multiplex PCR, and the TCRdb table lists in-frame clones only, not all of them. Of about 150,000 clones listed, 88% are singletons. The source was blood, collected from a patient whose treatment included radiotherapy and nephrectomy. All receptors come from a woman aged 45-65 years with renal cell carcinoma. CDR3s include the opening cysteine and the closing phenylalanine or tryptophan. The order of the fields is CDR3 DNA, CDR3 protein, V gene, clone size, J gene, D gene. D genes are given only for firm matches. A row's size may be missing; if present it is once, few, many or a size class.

cdr3_nt: TGTGCCAGCAGCTTAGGGACTAGATATGAGCAGTTCTTC; cdr3_aa: CASSLGTRYEQFF; v_call: TRBV11-3; clone_size: .; j_call: TRBJ2-1; d_call: TRBD2
cdr3_nt: TGTGCCAGCAGCTTTTCAGGGTCCCGTCAGCCCCAGCATTTT; cdr3_aa: CASSFSGSRQPQHF; v_call: TRBV7-9; clone_size: .; j_call: TRBJ1-5; d_call: .
cdr3_nt: TGTGCCAGCAGCTTTCCCGCGACAGGGGCCTATGGCTACACCTTC; cdr3_aa: CASSFPATGAYGYTF; v_call: TRBV7-9; clone_size: .; j_call: TRBJ1-2; d_call: TRBD1
cdr3_nt: TGTGCTAGTGGTTTGGTAACAGGCACTAGCACAGATACGCAGTATTTT; cdr3_aa: CASGLVTGTSTDTQYF; v_call: TRBV12-5; clone_size: .; j_call: TRBJ2-3; d_call: .
cdr3_nt: TGTGCCAGCAGCTTGAGGGTTGCTGGAAACACCATATATTTT; cdr3_aa: CASSLRVAGNTIYF; v_call: TRBV5-6; clone_size: .; j_call: TRBJ1-3; d_call: .
cdr3_nt: TGTGCCTGGAGCGCTCGGGGGGGAAGGAACACTGAAGCTTTCTTT; cdr3_aa: CAWSARGGRNTEAFF; v_call: TRBV30; clone_size: few; j_call: TRBJ1-1; d_call: .
cdr3_nt: TGTGCCAGCAGCTTAGGTACGAACACTGAAGCTTTCTTT; cdr3_aa: CASSLGTNTEAFF; v_call: TRBV7-9; clone_size: .; j_call: TRBJ1-1; d_call: .
cdr3_nt: TGTGCCATCAGTGAGTCAGGGGGGGCGGTCACTGAAGCTTTCTTT; cdr3_aa: CAISESGGAVTEAFF; v_call: TRBV10-3; clone_size: .; j_call: TRBJ1-1; d_call: .
cdr3_nt: TGTGCCAGCAGTGCGGGGGCCTTCTATGGCTACACCTTC; cdr3_aa: CASSAGAFYGYTF; v_call: TRBV28; clone_size: .; j_call: TRBJ1-2; d_call: .
cdr3_nt: TGTGCCAGCAGCGACACAGGGTTCGACTACGAGCAGTACTTC; cdr3_aa: CASSDTGFDYEQYF; v_call: TRBV7-2; clone_size: .; j_call: TRBJ2-7; d_call: .
cdr3_nt: TGTGCCAGCAGTGGAAAAAATAGCAATCAGCCCCAGCATTTT; cdr3_aa: CASSGKNSNQPQHF; v_call: TRBV6-1; clone_size: .; j_call: TRBJ1-5; d_call: .
cdr3_nt: TGCGCCAGCAGCCGCACAGGGGGCTTGTGGGAGACCCAGTACTTC; cdr3_aa: CASSRTGGLWETQYF; v_call: TRBV5-1; clone_size: .; j_call: TRBJ2-5; d_call: TRBD1
cdr3_nt: TGTGCCAGCAGACCGGACAGGCACATTACCTACGAGCAGTACTTC; cdr3_aa: CASRPDRHITYEQYF; v_call: TRBV6-5; clone_size: .; j_call: TRBJ2-7; d_call: TRBD1
cdr3_nt: TGTGCCAGCAGCGAAGGACTAACTGCAGATACGCAGTATTTT; cdr3_aa: CASSEGLTADTQYF; v_call: TRBV7-3; clone_size: .; j_call: TRBJ2-3; d_call: .
cdr3_nt: TGTGCCAGCAGTGTCGGACAGGGGAAGACCCAGTACTTC; cdr3_aa: CASSVGQGKTQYF; v_call: TRBV2; clone_size: .; j_call: TRBJ2-5; d_call: TRBD1
cdr3_nt: TGCAGCGTAGACGGACAGGGGGCGGCTGGCTACACCTTC; cdr3_aa: CSVDGQGAAGYTF; v_call: TRBV29-1; clone_size: once; j_call: TRBJ1-2; d_call: TRBD1
cdr3_nt: TGTGCCAGCCTTTGGGGGCCCGCCACAGGCTATGGCTACACCTTC; cdr3_aa: CASLWGPATGYGYTF; v_call: TRBV19; clone_size: .; j_call: TRBJ1-2; d_call: .
cdr3_nt: TGTGCCAGTAGCCGTTTTCAGGAATCTGGAAACACCATATATTTT; cdr3_aa: CASSRFQESGNTIYF; v_call: TRBV19; clone_size: .; j_call: TRBJ1-3; d_call: .
cdr3_nt: TGTGCCAGCAGCTTAAAAGGACTAGCGGGGAATGAGCAGTTCTTC; cdr3_aa: CASSLKGLAGNEQFF; v_call: TRBV11-2; clone_size: .; j_call: TRBJ2-1; d_call: TRBD2
cdr3_nt: TGTGCCAGCAGCTTAGTTGACAGGGCGGTGGAGACCCAGTACTTC; cdr3_aa: CASSLVDRAVETQYF; v_call: TRBV7-9; clone_size: .; j_call: TRBJ2-5; d_call: TRBD1
cdr3_nt: TGCGCCAGCAGTTGGACAGTAAATTCACCCCTCCACTTT; cdr3_aa: CASSWTVNSPLHF; v_call: TRBV5-1; clone_size: .; j_call: TRBJ1-6; d_call: .
cdr3_nt: TGTGCCAGCACCCTTCCCCCACTTTTTATGAACACTGAAGCTTTCTTT; cdr3_aa: CASTLPPLFMNTEAFF; v_call: TRBV7-8; clone_size: .; j_call: TRBJ1-1; d_call: .
cdr3_nt: TGTGCCAGTAGGGGTTCCCGGGACAGAGATCAAGAGACCCAGTACTTC; cdr3_aa: CASRGSRDRDQETQYF; v_call: TRBV19; clone_size: once; j_call: TRBJ2-5; d_call: TRBD1
cdr3_nt: TGCAGTGCAAGTCAACAGGGGACGGTGTACTTC; cdr3_aa: CSASQQGTVYF; v_call: TRBV20-1; clone_size: .; j_call: TRBJ2-7; d_call: TRBD1
cdr3_nt: TGTGCCAGCAGCTTAGTAGGAACAGGGAACACTGAAGCTTTCTTT; cdr3_aa: CASSLVGTGNTEAFF; v_call: TRBV7-9; clone_size: .; j_call: TRBJ1-1; d_call: .
cdr3_nt: TGTGCCACCGGGACTAGCGGGGGACAATCCCAAGAGACCCAGTACTTC; cdr3_aa: CATGTSGGQSQETQYF; v_call: TRBV10-3; clone_size: .; j_call: TRBJ2-5; d_call: TRBD2
cdr3_nt: TGTGCCAGCAGTGTCAGTAGATACGAGCAGTACTTC; cdr3_aa: CASSVSRYEQYF; v_call: TRBV2; clone_size: .; j_call: TRBJ2-7; d_call: .
cdr3_nt: TGTGCCAGCAGTTACTCGTCAAGCGAAAAACTGTTTTTT; cdr3_aa: CASSYSSSEKLFF; v_call: TRBV6-5; clone_size: .; j_call: TRBJ1-4; d_call: .
cdr3_nt: TGTGCCAGCAGTGAATCGGGGGAAGGTCAGCCCCAGCATTTT; cdr3_aa: CASSESGEGQPQHF; v_call: TRBV25-1; clone_size: few; j_call: TRBJ1-5; d_call: .
cdr3_nt: TGTGCCTGGAGCCAGGGGGGCGGGGGAGCGCAAGAGACCCAGTACTTC; cdr3_aa: CAWSQGGGGAQETQYF; v_call: TRBV30; clone_size: .; j_call: TRBJ2-5; d_call: .
cdr3_nt: TGCGCCAGCAGCCTCCAGGCGGGGGGGCCCTACGAGCAGTACTTC; cdr3_aa: CASSLQAGGPYEQYF; v_call: TRBV4-1; clone_size: .; j_call: TRBJ2-7; d_call: TRBD2
cdr3_nt: TGCGCCAGCAGCTTGGAACAGTTAACGGTCGAGGGCTACACCTTC; cdr3_aa: CASSLEQLTVEGYTF; v_call: TRBV5-1; clone_size: .; j_call: TRBJ1-2; d_call: .
cdr3_nt: TGTGCCAGTAGTGTCTCTCTGACAGGGGCGAAGAATTCACCCCTCCACTTT; cdr3_aa: CASSVSLTGAKNSPLHF; v_call: TRBV19; clone_size: .; j_call: TRBJ1-6; d_call: TRBD1
cdr3_nt: TGCGCCAGCAGCCATCCTCCCGGGACAGGGAACACTGAAGCTTTCTTT; cdr3_aa: CASSHPPGTGNTEAFF; v_call: TRBV4-1; clone_size: .; j_call: TRBJ1-1; d_call: TRBD1
cdr3_nt: TGTGCCAGCAGCTCCGGGACAGGGACGGGATACTACGAGCAGTACTTC; cdr3_aa: CASSSGTGTGYYEQYF; v_call: TRBV7-9; clone_size: .; j_call: TRBJ2-7; d_call: TRBD1
cdr3_nt: TGCGCCAGCAGCACCCGACAGGGGGGGAAAGAGACCCAGTACTTC; cdr3_aa: CASSTRQGGKETQYF; v_call: TRBV5-1; clone_size: .; j_call: TRBJ2-5; d_call: TRBD1
cdr3_nt: TGTGCCAGCAGTAAAAGGAGCGGGGGGGAGACCCAGTACTTC; cdr3_aa: CASSKRSGGETQYF; v_call: TRBV11-3; clone_size: .; j_call: TRBJ2-5; d_call: TRBD2
cdr3_nt: TGTGCCAGCAGCCCCGGGACAGGGGCTCGTCGAGATACGCAGTATTTT; cdr3_aa: CASSPGTGARRDTQYF; v_call: TRBV6-6; clone_size: .; j_call: TRBJ2-3; d_call: TRBD1
cdr3_nt: TGCGCCAGCAGCATTAGCGGGGGTTCCCCCTACGAGCAGTACTTC; cdr3_aa: CASSISGGSPYEQYF; v_call: TRBV5-1; clone_size: .; j_call: TRBJ2-7; d_call: TRBD2
cdr3_nt: TGTGCCAGCAGCCACCCAACTAGCGGGGGATACAATGAGCAGTTCTTC; cdr3_aa: CASSHPTSGGYNEQFF; v_call: TRBV4-2; clone_size: .; j_call: TRBJ2-1; d_call: TRBD2
cdr3_nt: TGCGCCAGCAGCCAAGGTTTAATTACCTCACCCCTCCACTTT; cdr3_aa: CASSQGLITSPLHF; v_call: TRBV4-3; clone_size: .; j_call: TRBJ1-6; d_call: .
cdr3_nt: TGTGCCAGCAGCACTACGGGGGGCGCAGTCCATGAGCAGTTCTTC; cdr3_aa: CASSTTGGAVHEQFF; v_call: TRBV7-6; clone_size: .; j_call: TRBJ2-1; d_call: .
cdr3_nt: TGTGCCAGCAGTTACTCTGGTTCCGAGCAGTACTTC; cdr3_aa: CASSYSGSEQYF; v_call: TRBV6-5; clone_size: .; j_call: TRBJ2-7; d_call: .
cdr3_nt: TGTGCCACCAGCAGCATGCCGGGACAGGGGGTCAAAAACATTCAGTACTTC; cdr3_aa: CATSSMPGQGVKNIQYF; v_call: TRBV15; clone_size: .; j_call: TRBJ2-4; d_call: TRBD1